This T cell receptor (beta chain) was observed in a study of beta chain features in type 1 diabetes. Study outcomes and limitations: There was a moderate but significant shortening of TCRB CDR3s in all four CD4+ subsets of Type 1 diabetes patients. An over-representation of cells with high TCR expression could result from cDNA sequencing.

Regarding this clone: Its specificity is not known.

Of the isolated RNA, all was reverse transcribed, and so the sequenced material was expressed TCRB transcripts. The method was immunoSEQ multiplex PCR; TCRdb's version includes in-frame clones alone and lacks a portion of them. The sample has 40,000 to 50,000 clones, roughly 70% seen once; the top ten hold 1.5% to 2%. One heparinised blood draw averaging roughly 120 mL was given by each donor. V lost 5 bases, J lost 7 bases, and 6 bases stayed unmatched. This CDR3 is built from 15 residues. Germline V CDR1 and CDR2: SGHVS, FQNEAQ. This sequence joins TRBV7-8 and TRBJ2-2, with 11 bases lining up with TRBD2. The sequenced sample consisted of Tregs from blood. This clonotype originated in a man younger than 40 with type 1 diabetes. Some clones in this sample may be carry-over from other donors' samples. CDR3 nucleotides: TGTGCCAGCAGCCCTGGACTAGCGGGCTTCGGGGAGCTGTTTTTT. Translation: CASSPGLAGFGELFF.